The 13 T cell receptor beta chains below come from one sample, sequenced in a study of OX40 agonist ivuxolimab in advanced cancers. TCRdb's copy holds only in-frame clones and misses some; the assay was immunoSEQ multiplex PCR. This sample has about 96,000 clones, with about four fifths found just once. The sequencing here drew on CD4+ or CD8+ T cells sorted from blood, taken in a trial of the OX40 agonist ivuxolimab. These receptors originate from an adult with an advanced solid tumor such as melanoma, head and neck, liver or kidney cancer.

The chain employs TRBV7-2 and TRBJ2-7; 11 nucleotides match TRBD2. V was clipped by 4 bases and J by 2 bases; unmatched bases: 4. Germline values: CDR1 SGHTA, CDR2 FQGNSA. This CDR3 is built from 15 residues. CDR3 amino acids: CASSSNSGGAYEQYF. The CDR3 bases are TGTGCCAGCAGCTCGAATAGCGGGGGGGCCTACGAGCAGTACTTC.

The CDR3 nucleotides read TGTGCCAGCAGGGCCATGGCCTCGAACACCGGGGAGCTGTTTTTT. This gives the protein CASRAMASNTGELFF. The chain joins TRBV7-2 to TRBJ2-2, with no clear D. Deletions cut 6 bases from V and 0 bases from J, with 11 bases between. Germline V gene data show CDR1 as SGHTA and CDR2 as FQGNSA. This CDR3 is 15 amino acids long.

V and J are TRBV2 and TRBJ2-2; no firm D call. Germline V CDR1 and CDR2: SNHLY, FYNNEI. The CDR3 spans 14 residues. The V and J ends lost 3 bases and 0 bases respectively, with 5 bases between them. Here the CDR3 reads CASSDGPNTGELFF. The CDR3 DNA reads TGTGCCAGCAGTGACGGCCCGAACACCGGGGAGCTGTTTTTT.

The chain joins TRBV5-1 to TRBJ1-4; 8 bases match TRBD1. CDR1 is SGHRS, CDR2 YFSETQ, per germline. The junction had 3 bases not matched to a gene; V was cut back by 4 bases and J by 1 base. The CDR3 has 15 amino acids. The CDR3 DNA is TGCGCCAGCAGCCGGACAGGGAAAACTAATGAAAAACTGTTTTTT. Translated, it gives CASSRTGKTNEKLFF.

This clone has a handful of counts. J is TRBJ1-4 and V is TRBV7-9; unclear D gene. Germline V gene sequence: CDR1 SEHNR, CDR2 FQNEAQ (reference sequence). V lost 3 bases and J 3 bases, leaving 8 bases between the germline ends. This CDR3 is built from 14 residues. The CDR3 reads CASSLSGANEKLFF. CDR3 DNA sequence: TGTGCCAGCAGCTTGAGTGGGGCTAATGAAAAACTGTTTTTT.

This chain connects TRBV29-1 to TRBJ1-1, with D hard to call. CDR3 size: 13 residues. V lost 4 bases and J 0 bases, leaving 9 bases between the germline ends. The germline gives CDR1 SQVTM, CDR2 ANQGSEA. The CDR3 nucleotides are TGCAGCGTTGTAAAGAAAATGAACACTGAAGCTTTCTTT. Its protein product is CSVVKKMNTEAFF.

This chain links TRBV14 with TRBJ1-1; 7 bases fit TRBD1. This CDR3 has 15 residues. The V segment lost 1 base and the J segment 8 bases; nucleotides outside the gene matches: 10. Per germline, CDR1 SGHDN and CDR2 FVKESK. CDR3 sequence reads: CASSQAGGSTREAFF. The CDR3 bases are TGTGCCAGCAGCCAAGCAGGGGGTAGTACGAGAGAAGCTTTCTTT.

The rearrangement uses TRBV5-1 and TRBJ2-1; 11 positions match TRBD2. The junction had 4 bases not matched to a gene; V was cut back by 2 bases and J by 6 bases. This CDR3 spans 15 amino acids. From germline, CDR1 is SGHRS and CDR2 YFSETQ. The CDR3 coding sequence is TGCGCCAGCAGCTTAACTAGCGGGAGCTCCAATGAGCAGTTCTTC. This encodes CASSLTSGSSNEQFF.

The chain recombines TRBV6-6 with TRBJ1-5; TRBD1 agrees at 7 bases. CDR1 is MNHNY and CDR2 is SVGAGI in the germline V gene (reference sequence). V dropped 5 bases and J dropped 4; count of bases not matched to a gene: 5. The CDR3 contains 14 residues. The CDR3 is CASSATGRNQPQHF. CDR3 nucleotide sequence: TGTGCCAGCAGTGCGACAGGGCGGAATCAGCCCCAGCATTTT.

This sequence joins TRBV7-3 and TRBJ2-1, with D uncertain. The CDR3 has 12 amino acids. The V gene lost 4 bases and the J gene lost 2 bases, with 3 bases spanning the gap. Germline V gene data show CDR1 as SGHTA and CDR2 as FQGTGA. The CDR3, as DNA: TGTGCCAGCAGCTCTACCTACAATGAGCAGTTCTTC. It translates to CASSSTYNEQFF.

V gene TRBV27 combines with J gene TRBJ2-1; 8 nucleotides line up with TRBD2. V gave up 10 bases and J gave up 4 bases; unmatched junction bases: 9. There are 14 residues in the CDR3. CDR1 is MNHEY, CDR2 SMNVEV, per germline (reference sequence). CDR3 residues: CAISSGSGYNEQFF. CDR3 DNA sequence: TGTGCCATCTCCAGCGGGAGTGGTTACAATGAGCAGTTCTTC.

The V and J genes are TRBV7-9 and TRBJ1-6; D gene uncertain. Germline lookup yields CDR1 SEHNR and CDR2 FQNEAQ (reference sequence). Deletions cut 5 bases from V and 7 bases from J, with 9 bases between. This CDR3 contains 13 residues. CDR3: CASSPQPNSPLHF. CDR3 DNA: TGTGCCAGCAGCCCCCAACCAAATTCACCCCTCCACTTT.

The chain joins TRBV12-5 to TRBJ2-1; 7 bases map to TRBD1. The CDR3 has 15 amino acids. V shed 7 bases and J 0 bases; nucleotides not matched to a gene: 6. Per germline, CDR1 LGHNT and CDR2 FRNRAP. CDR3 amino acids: CASAPGQSSYNEQFF. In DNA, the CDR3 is TGTGCTAGTGCGCCGGGACAGAGCTCCTACAATGAGCAGTTCTTC.